Sequencing of this T cell receptor beta chain was carried out in a study of identifying expanded T cells in peripheral blood. Findings of the study overall: Differentially abundant clones: around 1.2 between replicates, around 16 at about two weeks, 19 to 20 at four.

No infections or other immune events were documented during collection. Per the germline V gene, CDR1 is SGHAT and CDR2 is FQNNGV. V was cut by 5 bases and J by 1 base, with 23 bases left in between. This CDR3 has 19 residues. As for this clone: What it recognizes is unknown.

Sequenced by immunoSEQ multiplex PCR; TCRdb stores in-frame clones only, minus some. The data show some 95,000 clones, approximately 83% seen once. Input material: blood. The sequence was collected from a person between 18 and 75 years old in good health. The rearrangement uses TRBV11-2 and TRBJ1-4; D unresolved. The CDR3 coding sequence is TGTGCCAGCAGCACGCAAGCCGGGCCGACTATTTTAACTAATGAAAAACTGTTTTTT. It codes for CASSTQAGPTILTNEKLFF.